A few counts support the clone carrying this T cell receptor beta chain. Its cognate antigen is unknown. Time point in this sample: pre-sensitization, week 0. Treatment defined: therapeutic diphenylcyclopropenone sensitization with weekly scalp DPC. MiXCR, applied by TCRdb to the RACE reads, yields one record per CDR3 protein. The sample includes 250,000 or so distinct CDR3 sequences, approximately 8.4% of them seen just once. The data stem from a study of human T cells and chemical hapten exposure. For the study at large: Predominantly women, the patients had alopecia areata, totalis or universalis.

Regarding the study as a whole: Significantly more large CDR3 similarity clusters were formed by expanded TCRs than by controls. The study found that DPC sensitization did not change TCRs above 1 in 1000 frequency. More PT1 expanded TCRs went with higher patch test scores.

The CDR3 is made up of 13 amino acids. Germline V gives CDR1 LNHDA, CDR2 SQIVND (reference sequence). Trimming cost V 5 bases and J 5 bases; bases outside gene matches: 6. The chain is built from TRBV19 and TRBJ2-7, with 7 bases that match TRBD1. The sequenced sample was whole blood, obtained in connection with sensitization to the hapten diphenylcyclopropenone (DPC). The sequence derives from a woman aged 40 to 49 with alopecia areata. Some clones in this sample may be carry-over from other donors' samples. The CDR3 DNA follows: TGTGCCAGTAGTGGGGGACAGCTGGACGAGCAGTACTTC. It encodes CASSGGQLDEQYF.